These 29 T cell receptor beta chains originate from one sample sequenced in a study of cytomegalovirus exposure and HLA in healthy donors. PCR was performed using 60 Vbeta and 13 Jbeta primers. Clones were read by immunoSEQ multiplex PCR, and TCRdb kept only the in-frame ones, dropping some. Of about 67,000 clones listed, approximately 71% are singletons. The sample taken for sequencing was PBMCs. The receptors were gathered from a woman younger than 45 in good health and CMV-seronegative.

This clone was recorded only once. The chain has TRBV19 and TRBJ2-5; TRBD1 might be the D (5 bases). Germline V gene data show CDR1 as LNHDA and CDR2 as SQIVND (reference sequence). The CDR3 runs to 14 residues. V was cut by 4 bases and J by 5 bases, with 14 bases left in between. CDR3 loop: CASSRQGEGETQYF. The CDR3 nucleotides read TGTGCCAGTAGTAGGCAGGGTGAAGGGGAGACCCAGTACTTC.

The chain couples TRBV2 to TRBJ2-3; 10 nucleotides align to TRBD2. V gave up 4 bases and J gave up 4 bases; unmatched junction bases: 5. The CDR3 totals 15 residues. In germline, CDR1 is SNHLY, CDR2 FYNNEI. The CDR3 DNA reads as TGTGCCAGCAGTGCCGGGACTAGCGCCCCAGATACGCAGTATTTT. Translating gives CASSAGTSAPDTQYF.

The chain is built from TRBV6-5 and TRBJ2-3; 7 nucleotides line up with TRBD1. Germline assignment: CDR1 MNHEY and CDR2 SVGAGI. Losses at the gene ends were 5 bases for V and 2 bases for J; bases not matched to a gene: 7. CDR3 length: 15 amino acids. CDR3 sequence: CASSAGGSNTDTQYF. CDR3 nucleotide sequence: TGTGCCAGCAGTGCAGGGGGAAGTAACACAGATACGCAGTATTTT.

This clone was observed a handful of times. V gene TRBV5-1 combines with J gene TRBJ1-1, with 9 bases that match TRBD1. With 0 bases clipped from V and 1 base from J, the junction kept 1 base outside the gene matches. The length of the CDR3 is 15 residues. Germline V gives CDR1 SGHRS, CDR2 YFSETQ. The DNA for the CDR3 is TGCGCCAGCAGCTTGGTGGGACAGGGGAACACTGAAGCTTTCTTT. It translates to CASSLVGQGNTEAFF. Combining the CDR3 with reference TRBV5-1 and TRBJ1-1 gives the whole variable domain KAGVTQTPRYLIKTRGQQVTLSCSPISGHRSVSWYQQTPGQGLQFLFEYFSETQRNKGNFPGRFSGRQFSNSRSEMNVSTLELGDSALYLCASSLVGQGNTEAFFGQGTRLTVV.

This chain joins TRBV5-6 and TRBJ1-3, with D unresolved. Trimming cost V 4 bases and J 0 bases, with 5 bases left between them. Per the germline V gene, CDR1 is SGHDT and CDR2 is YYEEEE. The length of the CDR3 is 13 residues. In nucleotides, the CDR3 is TGTGCCAGCAGCAGGAGCTCTGGAAACACCATATATTTT. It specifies CASSRSSGNTIYF.

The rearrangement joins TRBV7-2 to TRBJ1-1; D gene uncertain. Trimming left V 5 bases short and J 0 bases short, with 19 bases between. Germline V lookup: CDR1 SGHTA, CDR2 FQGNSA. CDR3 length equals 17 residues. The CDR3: CASSRVLSVAVNTEAFF. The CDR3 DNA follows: TGTGCCAGCAGCCGAGTTCTTTCCGTGGCGGTGAACACTGAAGCTTTCTTT.

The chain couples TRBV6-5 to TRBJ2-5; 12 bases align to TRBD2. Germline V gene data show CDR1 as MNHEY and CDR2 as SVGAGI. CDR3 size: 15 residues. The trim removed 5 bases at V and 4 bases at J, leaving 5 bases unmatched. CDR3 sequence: CASSNQGLAGETQYF. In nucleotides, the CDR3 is TGTGCCAGCAGTAACCAGGGACTAGCGGGAGAGACCCAGTACTTC.

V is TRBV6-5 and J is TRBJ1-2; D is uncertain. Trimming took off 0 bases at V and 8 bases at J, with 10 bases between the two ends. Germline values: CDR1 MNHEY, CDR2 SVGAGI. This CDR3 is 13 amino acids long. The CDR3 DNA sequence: TGTGCCAGCAGTTACTCGACTAGGGAGGGCTACACCTTC. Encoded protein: CASSYSTREGYTF.

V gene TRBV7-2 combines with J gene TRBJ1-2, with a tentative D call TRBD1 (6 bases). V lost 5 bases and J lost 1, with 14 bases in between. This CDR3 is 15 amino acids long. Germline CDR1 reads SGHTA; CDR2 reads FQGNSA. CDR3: CASSPGTTLNYGYTF. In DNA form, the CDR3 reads TGTGCCAGCAGCCCTGGGACAACTCTTAACTATGGCTACACCTTC.

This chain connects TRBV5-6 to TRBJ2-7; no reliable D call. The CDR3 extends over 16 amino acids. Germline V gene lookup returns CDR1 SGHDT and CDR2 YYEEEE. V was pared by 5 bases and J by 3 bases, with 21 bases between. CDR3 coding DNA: TGTGCCAGCAGGTTCTCCCGCACACGAGGTGGCTACGAGCAGTACTTC. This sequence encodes CASRFSRTRGGYEQYF.

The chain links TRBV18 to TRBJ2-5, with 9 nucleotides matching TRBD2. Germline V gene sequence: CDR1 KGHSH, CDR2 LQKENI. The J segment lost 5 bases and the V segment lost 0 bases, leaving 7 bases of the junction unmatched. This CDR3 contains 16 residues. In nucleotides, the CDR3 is TGTGCCAGCTCACCACCGGGCGGGGGGGCCCTGGAGACCCAGTACTTC. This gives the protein CASSPPGGGALETQYF. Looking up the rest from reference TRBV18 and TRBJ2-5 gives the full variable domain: NAGVMQNPRHLVRRRGQEARLRCSPMKGHSHVYWYRQLPEEGLKFMVYLQKENIIDESGMPKERFSAEFPKEGPSILRIQQVVRGDSAAYFCASSPPGGGALETQYFGPGTRLLVL.

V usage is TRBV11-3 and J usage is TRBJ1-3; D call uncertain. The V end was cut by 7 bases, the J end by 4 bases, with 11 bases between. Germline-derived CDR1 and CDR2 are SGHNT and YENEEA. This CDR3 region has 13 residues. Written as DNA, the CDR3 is TGTGCCAGCACCGGGGATATGGGAAACACCATATATTTT. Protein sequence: CASTGDMGNTIYF.

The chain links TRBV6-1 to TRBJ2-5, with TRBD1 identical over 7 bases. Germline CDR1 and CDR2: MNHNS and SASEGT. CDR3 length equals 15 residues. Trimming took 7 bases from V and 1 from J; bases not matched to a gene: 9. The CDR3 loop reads CASTRRGQIQETQYF. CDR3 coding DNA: TGTGCCAGCACTCGAAGGGGACAGATCCAAGAGACCCAGTACTTC.

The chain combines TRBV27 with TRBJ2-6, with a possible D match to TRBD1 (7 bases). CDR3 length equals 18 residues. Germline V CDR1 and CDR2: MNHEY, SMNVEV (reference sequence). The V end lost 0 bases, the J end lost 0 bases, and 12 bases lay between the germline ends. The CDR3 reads CASSLSQGGFSGANVLTF. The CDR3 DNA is TGTGCCAGCAGTTTATCCCAGGGGGGTTTCTCTGGGGCCAACGTCCTGACTTTC.

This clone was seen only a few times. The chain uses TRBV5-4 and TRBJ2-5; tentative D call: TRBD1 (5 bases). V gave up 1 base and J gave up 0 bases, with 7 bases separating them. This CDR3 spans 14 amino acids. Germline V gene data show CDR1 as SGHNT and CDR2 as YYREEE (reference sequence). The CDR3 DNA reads TGTGCCAGCAGCTTGCAGGGTTACCAAGAGACCCAGTACTTC. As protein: CASSLQGYQETQYF.

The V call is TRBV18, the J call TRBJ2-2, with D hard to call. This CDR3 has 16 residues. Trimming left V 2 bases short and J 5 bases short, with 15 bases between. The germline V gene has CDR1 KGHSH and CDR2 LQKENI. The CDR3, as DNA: TGTGCCAGCTCACCAAGTAACAACTTGAGGACCGGGGAGCTGTTTTTT. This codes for CASSPSNNLRTGELFF.

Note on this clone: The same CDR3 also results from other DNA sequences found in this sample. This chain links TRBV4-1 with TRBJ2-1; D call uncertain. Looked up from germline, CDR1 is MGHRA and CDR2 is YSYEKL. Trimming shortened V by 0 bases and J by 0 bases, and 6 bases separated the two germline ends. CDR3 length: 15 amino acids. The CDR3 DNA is TGCGCCAGCAGCCAAGACCCGAGCTCCTACAATGAGCAGTTCTTC. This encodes CASSQDPSSYNEQFF.

CDR3 nucleotide sequence: TGTGCCAGCAGTGCGGACACGTCGGCGCCCCAGCATTTT. Amino acids: CASSADTSAPQHF. The genes are TRBV2 and TRBJ1-5, with a tentative D call TRBD1 (5 bases). V shed 4 bases and J shed 9 bases, with 13 bases lying between them. The length of the CDR3 is 13 residues. Per germline, CDR1 SNHLY and CDR2 FYNNEI.

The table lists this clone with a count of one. DNA of the CDR3: TGCGCCAGCAGCCAAGTCTCCGGGAACAATGAGCAGTTCTTC. It translates to CASSQVSGNNEQFF. The rearrangement uses TRBV4-1 and TRBJ2-1; D is possibly TRBD2 (5 bases). The CDR3 consists of 14 residues. Germline CDR1 MGHRA, CDR2 YSYEKL. V lost 1 base and J lost 5, with 9 bases in between.

CDR3 region: CASSLGAGDSGANVLTF. The CDR3 bases are TGTGCCAGCAGCTTAGGGGCAGGGGATTCTGGGGCCAACGTCCTGACTTTC. V gene TRBV7-9 combines with J gene TRBJ2-6, with D perhaps matching TRBD1 (6 bases). Trimming stripped 1 base from V and 1 base from J, with 11 bases between. CDR3 length: 17 residues. Germline V gene sequence: CDR1 SEHNR, CDR2 FQNEAQ (reference sequence).

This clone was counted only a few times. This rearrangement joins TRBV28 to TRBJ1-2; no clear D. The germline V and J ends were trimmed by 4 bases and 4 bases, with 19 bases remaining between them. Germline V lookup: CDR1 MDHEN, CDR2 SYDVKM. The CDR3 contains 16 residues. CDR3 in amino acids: CASSSTPGAVLYGYTF. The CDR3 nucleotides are TGTGCCAGCAGTTCAACCCCCGGAGCAGTCCTCTATGGCTACACCTTC.

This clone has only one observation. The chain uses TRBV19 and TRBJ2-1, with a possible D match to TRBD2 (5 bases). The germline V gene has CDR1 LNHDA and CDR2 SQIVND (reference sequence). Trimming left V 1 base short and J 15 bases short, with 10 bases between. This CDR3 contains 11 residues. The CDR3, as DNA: TGTGCCAGTAGTATAGGGCTAGCACCGTTCTTC. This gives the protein CASSIGLAPFF.

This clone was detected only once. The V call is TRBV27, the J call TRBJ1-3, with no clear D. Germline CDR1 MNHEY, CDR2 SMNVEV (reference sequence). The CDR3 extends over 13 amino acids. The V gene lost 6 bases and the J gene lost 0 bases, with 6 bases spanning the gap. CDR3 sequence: CASSTSSGNTIYF. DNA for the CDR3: TGTGCCAGCAGCACGAGCTCTGGAAACACCATATATTTT.

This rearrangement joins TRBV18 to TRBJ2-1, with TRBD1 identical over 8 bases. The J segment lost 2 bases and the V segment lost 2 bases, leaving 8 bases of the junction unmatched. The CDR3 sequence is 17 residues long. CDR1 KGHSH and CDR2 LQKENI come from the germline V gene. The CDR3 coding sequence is TGTGCCAGCTCACCAAGGCCGACAGGGGACCCCTACAATGAGCAGTTCTTC. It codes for CASSPRPTGDPYNEQFF.

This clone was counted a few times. The CDR3 region is CASSPSYEQYF. In DNA form, the CDR3 reads TGTGCCAGCAGCCCTAGTTACGAGCAGTACTTC. The gene calls are TRBV2 and TRBJ2-7; D is unresolved. The CDR3 is 11 residues long. The germline V and J ends were trimmed by 6 bases and 4 bases, with 7 bases remaining between them. From germline, CDR1 is SNHLY and CDR2 FYNNEI.

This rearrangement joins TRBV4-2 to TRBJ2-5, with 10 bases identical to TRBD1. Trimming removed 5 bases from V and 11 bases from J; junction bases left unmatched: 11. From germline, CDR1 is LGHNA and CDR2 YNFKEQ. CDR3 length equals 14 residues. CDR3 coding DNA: TGTGCCAGCAGCACGCGACAGGGGGCGAGGGAGCAGTACTTC. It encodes CASSTRQGAREQYF.

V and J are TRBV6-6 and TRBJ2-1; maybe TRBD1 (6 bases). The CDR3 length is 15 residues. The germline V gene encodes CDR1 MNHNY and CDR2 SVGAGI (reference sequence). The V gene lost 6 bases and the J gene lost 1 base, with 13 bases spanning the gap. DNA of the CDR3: TGTGCCAGCAGACCCCCTCAGGGGTCCTACAATGAGCAGTTCTTC. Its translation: CASRPPQGSYNEQFF.

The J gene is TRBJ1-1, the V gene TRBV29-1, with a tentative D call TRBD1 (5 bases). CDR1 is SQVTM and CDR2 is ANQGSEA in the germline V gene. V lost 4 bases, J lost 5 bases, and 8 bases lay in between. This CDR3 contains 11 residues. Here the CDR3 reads CSVVKGTEAFF. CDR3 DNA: TGCAGCGTTGTAAAGGGGACTGAAGCTTTCTTT. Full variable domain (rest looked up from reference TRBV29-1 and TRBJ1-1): SAVISQKPSRDICQRGTSLTIQCQVDSQVTMMFWYRQQPGQSLTLIATANQGSEATYESGFVIDKFPISRPNLTFSTLTVSNMSPEDSSIYLCSVVKGTEAFFGQGTRLTVV.

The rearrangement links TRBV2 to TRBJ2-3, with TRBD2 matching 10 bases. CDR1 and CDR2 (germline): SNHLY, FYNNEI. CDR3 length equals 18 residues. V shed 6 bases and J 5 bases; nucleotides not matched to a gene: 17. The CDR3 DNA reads TGTGCCAGCAGCTCCCTTCCCGGGACTAGCGTGGGAGGAGATACGCAGTATTTT. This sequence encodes CASSSLPGTSVGGDTQYF.